The source of this T cell receptor beta chain is a study of T cell responses to AZD1222 COVID-19 vaccine. At the level of the study: Combined were second doses at about 4 or about 12 weeks. Study-level findings and limits: Seropositivity was recorded at baseline in only a handful of AZD1222 recipients. Most donors were white British, females outnumbered males, and clonal diversity was possibly underestimated.

Notes on this clone: Its target is unknown.

The method was immunoSEQ multiplex PCR; TCRdb's version includes in-frame clones alone and lacks a portion of them. The data hold roughly 140,000 clones, with 75% to 90% observed a single time. This CDR3 has 18 residues. The V gene end was trimmed by 0 bases and the J gene end by 5 bases; junction bases not matched to a gene: 12. Germline loops: CDR1 LGHNT, CDR2 FRNRAP. The rearrangement joins TRBV12-5 to TRBJ2-1; 8 nucleotides match TRBD2. Specimen: peripheral blood, collected on day 0 of AZD1222 vaccination. This receptor was obtained from an adult in good health. DNA for the CDR3: TGTGCTAGTGGTTTGGTAGAAAACAGACTAGCGATGAACAATGAGCAGTTCTTC. Translation gives CASGLVENRLAMNNEQFF.